The rows below give T cell receptor beta chains drawn from one sample of a study of T cell responses to AZD1222 COVID-19 vaccine. Sequenced by immunoSEQ multiplex PCR; TCRdb stores in-frame clones only, minus some. The sample has roughly 150,000 clones, over 85% seen once; the top ten hold just over 5%. The specimen comprised peripheral blood, sampled on day 0 of AZD1222 vaccination. Receptors originate from an adult in good health. Both conserved end residues are trimmed from each CDR3.

j_call v_call cdr3_aa
TRBJ2-5 TRBV12-5 ASGPGEETQY
TRBJ2-2 TRBV14 ASSQDTGTGELF
TRBJ1-1 TRBV3-1/TRBV3-2 ASSQVQLGTEAF
TRBJ2-3 TRBV27 ASSLGNTDTQY
TRBJ2-1 TRBV5-5 ASTPGLANEQF
TRBJ2-7 TRBV4-2 ASSQEEGPTYEQY
TRBJ2-3 TRBV29-1 SVEDLTSTDTQY
TRBJ1-4 TRBV7-8 ASSLSRVRAPNEKLF
TRBJ2-7 TRBV11-2 ASSLASSGPFTYEQY
TRBJ1-2 TRBV27 ASSFSYTGTYGYT
TRBJ2-5 TRBV2 ASSGETEETQY
TRBJ2-3 TRBV29-1 SVDNLRESTDTQY
TRBJ2-7 TRBV6-4 ASSGREATYEQY
TRBJ2-1 TRBV10-3 AIGHHGANEQF
TRBJ2-1 TRBV5-4 ASSPRVPFTDEQF